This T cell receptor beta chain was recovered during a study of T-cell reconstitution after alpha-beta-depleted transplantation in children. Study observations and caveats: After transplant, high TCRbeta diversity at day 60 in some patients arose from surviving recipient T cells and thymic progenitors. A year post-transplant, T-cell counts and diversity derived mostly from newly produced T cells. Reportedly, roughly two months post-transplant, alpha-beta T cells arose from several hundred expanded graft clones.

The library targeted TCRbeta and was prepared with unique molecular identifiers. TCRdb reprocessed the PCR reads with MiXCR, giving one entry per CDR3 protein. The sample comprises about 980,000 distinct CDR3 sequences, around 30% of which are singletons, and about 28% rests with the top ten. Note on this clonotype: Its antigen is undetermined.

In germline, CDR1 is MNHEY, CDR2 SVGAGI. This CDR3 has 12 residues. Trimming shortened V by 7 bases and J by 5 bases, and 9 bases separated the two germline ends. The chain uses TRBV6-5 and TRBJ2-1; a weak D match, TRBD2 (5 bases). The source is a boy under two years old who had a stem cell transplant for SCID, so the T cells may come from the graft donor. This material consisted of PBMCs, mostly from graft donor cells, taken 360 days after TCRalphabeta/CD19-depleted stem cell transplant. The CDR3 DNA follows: TGTGCCAGCACCCGGCGGGACAATGAGCAGTTCTTC. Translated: CASTRRDNEQFF.